The 16 T cell receptor beta chains below come from one sample, sequenced in a study of shared clonotypes between healthy human individuals. Sequencing used immunoSEQ multiplex PCR; TCRdb keeps in-frame clones, though not all of them. The table shows over 1.5 million clones, with 98% occurring only once. The sequencing input was naive CD4+ T cells sorted from blood. The subset denotes: CD45RA+ positively selected. These receptors were collected from a young man in good health.

This rearrangement joins TRBV9 to TRBJ2-7, with a weak D call TRBD2 (6 bases). This CDR3 has 13 residues. Trimming stripped 4 bases from V and 5 bases from J, with 13 bases between. Germline-derived CDR1 and CDR2 are SGDLS and YYNGEE. The CDR3 sequence is CASSPLTSHEQYF. The CDR3 nucleotides read TGTGCCAGCAGCCCTCTGACTAGTCACGAGCAGTACTTC.

Comments on this clone: This sample also contains other DNA sequences that code for the same CDR3. V usage is TRBV2 and J usage is TRBJ1-5; tentative D call: TRBD1 (5 bases). Trimming cost V 6 bases and J 2 bases, with 8 bases left between them. This CDR3 spans 13 amino acids. Germline V gene sequence: CDR1 SNHLY, CDR2 FYNNEI. The CDR3 reads CASRRGGNQPQHF. The CDR3 DNA follows: TGTGCCAGCAGGAGGGGTGGCAATCAGCCCCAGCATTTT.

V and J are TRBV2 and TRBJ1-2, with D possibly matching TRBD1 (6 bases). CDR3 size: 14 residues. Trimming shortened V by 1 base and J by 5 bases, and 11 bases separated the two germline ends. Germline V gene lookup returns CDR1 SNHLY and CDR2 FYNNEI. CDR3 protein: CASSEGTEFYGYTF. The CDR3 bases are TGTGCCAGCAGTGAAGGGACAGAATTTTATGGCTACACCTTC.

The J gene is TRBJ2-7, the V gene TRBV28, with D perhaps matching TRBD1 (6 bases). Trimming cost V 2 bases and J 5 bases, with 10 bases left between them. This CDR3 is 13 amino acids long. CDR1 is MDHEN, CDR2 SYDVKM, per germline. For the CDR3, the DNA is TGTGCCAGCAGTTTAACAGGGAGAGACGAGCAGTACTTC. Encoded protein: CASSLTGRDEQYF. Using reference TRBV28 and TRBJ2-7 for the parts outside the CDR3, the full variable domain is DVKVTQSSRYLVKRTGEKVFLECVQDMDHENMFWYRQDPGLGLRLIYFSYDVKMKEKGDIPEGYSVSREKKERFSLILESASTNQTSMYLCASSLTGRDEQYFGPGTRLTVT.

The chain is built from TRBV5-6 and TRBJ2-1, with TRBD1 identical over 7 bases. The germline CDR1 and CDR2 sequences are SGHDT and YYEEEE. V shed 0 bases, J shed 6 bases, and the junction held 3 bases outside the gene matches. CDR3 length: 14 residues. DNA for the CDR3: TGTGCCAGCAGCTTGGGGGACAGCATCAATGAGCAGTTCTTC. Translated: CASSLGDSINEQFF.

The chain joins TRBV11-2 to TRBJ2-2, with D perhaps TRBD2 (7 bases). The germline V gene has CDR1 SGHAT and CDR2 FQNNGV. The CDR3 spans 17 residues. Between the trimmed V and J ends, which lost 5 bases and 0 bases, there was a span of 16 bases. Here the CDR3 DNA reads TGTGCCAGCAGCCCCGTTGGGGGGGCCGCGAACACCGGGGAGCTGTTTTTT. It is translated as CASSPVGGAANTGELFF.

The chain couples TRBV9 to TRBJ2-2; tentative D call: TRBD1 (6 bases). Germline CDR1 and CDR2: SGDLS and YYNGEE. The ends were cut back, 4 bases at V and 1 base at J, with 11 bases in the middle. The CDR3 is made up of 15 amino acids. The CDR3 region has the DNA TGTGCCAGCAGCCCTCACAGGGTGAACACCGGGGAGCTGTTTTTT. This translates into CASSPHRVNTGELFF.

The gene calls are TRBV29-1 and TRBJ2-3, with D uncertain. The CDR3 is made up of 14 amino acids. Germline lookup yields CDR1 SQVTM and CDR2 ANQGSEA. V shed 4 bases and J shed 0 bases, with 11 bases lying between them. CDR3 sequence (DNA): TGCAGCGTTGGTTTGGCCCCCAGCACAGATACGCAGTATTTT. Protein sequence: CSVGLAPSTDTQYF.

The chain carries TRBV30 and TRBJ1-2; no firm D call. Between the trimmed V and J ends, which lost 2 bases and 8 bases, there was a span of 18 bases. The CDR3 runs to 14 residues. Per germline, CDR1 GTSNPN and CDR2 SVGIG (reference sequence). The CDR3 DNA reads as TGTGCCTGGAGTCCCCGCCGGCGGATTGGCGGCTACACCTTC. Amino acids: CAWSPRRRIGGYTF.

J is TRBJ2-1 and V is TRBV18; D is tentatively TRBD1 or TRBD2 (5 bases each). The length of the CDR3 is 12 residues. Trimming took off 6 bases at V and 6 bases at J, with 9 bases between the two ends. CDR1 and CDR2 (germline): KGHSH, LQKENI. The DNA of the CDR3 is TGTGCCAGCTCTCGGGACCGCAATGAGCAGTTCTTC. It translates to CASSRDRNEQFF.

V gene TRBV5-1 combines with J gene TRBJ2-3, with no clear D. The CDR3 totals 15 residues. Per germline, CDR1 SGHRS and CDR2 YFSETQ. The V end was cut by 0 bases, the J end by 3 bases, with 11 bases between. The DNA for the CDR3 is TGCGCCAGCAGCTTGGAGCCAGATCCGACAGATACGCAGTATTTT. It specifies CASSLEPDPTDTQYF. The variable domain in full, completed from reference TRBV5-1 and TRBJ2-3, reads KAGVTQTPRYLIKTRGQQVTLSCSPISGHRSVSWYQQTPGQGLQFLFEYFSETQRNKGNFPGRFSGRQFSNSRSEMNVSTLELGDSALYLCASSLEPDPTDTQYFGPGTRLTVL.

V is TRBV11-2 and J is TRBJ2-2; D not certain. Germline V CDR1 and CDR2: SGHAT, FQNNGV. V was shortened by 0 bases and J by 1 base, with 9 bases between the two germline ends. The length of the CDR3 is 16 residues. In DNA form, the CDR3 reads TGTGCCAGCAGCTTAGATTTGGCAGGGAACACCGGGGAGCTGTTTTTT. Residues: CASSLDLAGNTGELFF.

The chain's CDR3 is CASSLVPSGSTGELFF. DNA for the CDR3: TGCGCCAGCAGCTTGGTCCCTAGCGGGAGTACCGGGGAGCTGTTTTTT. V and J are TRBV5-1 and TRBJ2-2; 10 positions agree with TRBD2. Per germline, CDR1 SGHRS and CDR2 YFSETQ. This CDR3 is built from 16 residues. After removal of 0 bases from V and 5 bases from J, the junction contained 4 bases not matched to a gene.

Notes on this clone: Additional DNA sequences in this sample encode the identical CDR3. The V and J genes are TRBV19 and TRBJ2-1; 10 positions agree with TRBD2. Germline V gene lookup returns CDR1 LNHDA and CDR2 SQIVND (reference sequence). The trim removed 1 base at V and 4 bases at J, leaving 4 bases unmatched. The length of the CDR3 is 16 residues. In DNA form, the CDR3 reads TGTGCCAGTAGTATAGCCAGAGCGGGAGGGTACAATGAGCAGTTCTTC. Translated, it gives CASSIARAGGYNEQFF.

This clone has just one count. The chain recombines TRBV6-1 with TRBJ1-4; D may be TRBD1 (5 bases). Trimming cost V 3 bases and J 7 bases, with 12 bases left between them. The CDR3 totals 14 residues. Looked up from germline, CDR1 is MNHNS and CDR2 is SASEGT. The CDR3 sequence is CASSDQGLGEKLFF. The CDR3 coding sequence is TGTGCCAGCAGTGATCAGGGTTTGGGTGAAAAACTGTTTTTT.

The gene calls are TRBV5-1 and TRBJ2-7, with 12 nucleotides matching TRBD2. V shed 4 bases and J 5 bases; nucleotides not matched to a gene: 7. The CDR3 is made up of 15 amino acids. Germline V gene data show CDR1 as SGHRS and CDR2 as YFSETQ. CDR3 in DNA: TGCGCCAGCAGCACCGGACTAGCGGGATCTAACGAGCAGTACTTC. This encodes CASSTGLAGSNEQYF.